This TCR beta chain was identified during a study of T-cell reconstitution after alpha-beta-depleted transplantation in children listed by TCRdb under 2016. A note on the overall study: The study quantitatively tracked T-cell immune reconstitution after TCRalphabeta/CD19-depleted allogeneic hematopoietic cell transplantation in children using TCR repertoire profiling. Study-wide findings and limitations: In some patients, the high TCRbeta diversity seen at day 60 was put down to recipient T cells and intrathymic progenitors that had survived conditioning. Over the following months the frequencies of hyperexpanded clones went down, and after one year T-cell counts and TCRbeta diversity were mostly credited to newly produced T cells. The apparently early alphabetaT-cell count recovery about two months after transplant was reportedly dependent on only several hundred rapidly expanded clones derived from non-depleted graft cells.

Reading the label with the study, this specimen's treatment or condition is: allogeneic hematopoietic cell transplantation with graft depleted of TCRalphabeta T cells and CD19 B cells. The transplant recipients were children given TCRalphabeta/CD19-depleted allogeneic hematopoietic cell grafts. Libraries were built with PCR. Instrument on record: Illumina HiSeq 2500. TCR libraries were prepared with molecular barcoding, using unique molecular identifiers to normalize TCRbeta repertoire quantification. Starting from the raw public reads, TCRdb applied fastp trimming at Q25, assembled clones with MiXCR and retained in-frame beta chains. All rows with the same CDR3 protein become a single entry with the most common DNA and genes. Within this sample are around 960,000 distinct CDR3 sequences, with about 26% of them counted one time only. Roughly 30% of the sample is held by the ten biggest clonotypes.

This clonotype was detected only a few times. Its antigen remains unidentified. The record has no base qualities; no much larger clone is one base away. Sequencing used PBMCs, mostly from graft donor cells, obtained 360 days after TCRalphabeta/CD19-depleted stem cell transplant. This TCR came from a boy under two years old who had a stem cell transplant for SCID, so the T cells may come from the graft donor.

The nucleotide sequence is given as TGTGCCAGCAGTGACCAGGGGGGGACAGCCGCCTACGAGCAGTACTTC. Translated, this gives CASSDQGGTAAYEQYF. The sequence links TRBV25-1 to TRBJ2-7; the D gene could be either TRBD1 or TRBD2, each agreeing at 7 bases. CDR3 length: 16 amino acids, cysteine to phenylalanine. The sequence is cut down to CDR3 DNA, 48 bases in frame from base 1. For CDR1 and CDR2, the germline V gene lists MGHDK and SYGVNS. V loses 3 bases, J loses 2 bases, and the germline ends lie 17 bases apart.